The TCR beta chain described here comes from a study of response to subunit inactivated influenza vaccine. Whole-study findings and limits: Each seasonal influenza vaccination, the authors suggested, recruits few new T cells.

As regards this clonotype: Its antigen remains unknown.

TCRdb re-derived calls from the RT-PCR reads in MiXCR, one entry per CDR3 protein. Of hundreds of thousands of distinct CDR3 sequences listed, around 16% are singletons. Germline V CDR1 and CDR2: MGHRA, YSYEKL. Trimming cost V 0 bases and J 3 bases, with 12 bases left between them. This CDR3 has 15 residues. The source was PBMCs from blood, collected roughly 13 days after vaccination. This clonotype was obtained from a man aged 50-60 years who received an inactivated influenza vaccine. The gene calls are TRBV4-1 and TRBJ2-7; the D gene could be TRBD1 or TRBD2 (7 bases each). CDR3 in amino acids: CASSQEGRGGYEQYF. CDR3 nucleotides: TGCGCCAGCAGCCAAGAAGGCAGGGGGGGCTACGAGCAGTACTTC.